What follows are 18 T cell receptor beta chains derived from one specimen sequenced in a study of cytomegalovirus exposure and HLA in healthy donors. PCR used 60 Vbeta primers and 13 Jbeta primers. Profiled with immunoSEQ multiplex PCR; TCRdb holds only in-frame clones, not every one. The sample records more than 95,000 clones, around 79% being singletons. Sequencing was performed on PBMCs. The receptors come from a woman in her thirties or forties in good health and CMV-seronegative.

The chain joins TRBV18 to TRBJ1-1; D might be TRBD1 (6 bases). Deletions cut 3 bases from V and 4 bases from J, with 12 bases between. The V gene's germline CDR1 is KGHSH and CDR2 LQKENI. There are 14 residues in the CDR3. The DNA of the CDR3 is TGTGCCAGCTCACCCTTAAGGGGGTTCACTGAAGCTTTCTTT. Translating it yields CASSPLRGFTEAFF.

This chain connects TRBV27 to TRBJ2-1; 9 bases fit TRBD2. In germline, CDR1 is MNHEY, CDR2 SMNVEV (reference sequence). This CDR3 region has 15 residues. With V trimmed by 7 bases and J by 7 bases, 11 bases remained unmatched. This CDR3 reads CASIGLAGKKNEQFF. CDR3 nucleotides: TGTGCCAGCATTGGGCTAGCGGGAAAAAAAAATGAGCAGTTCTTC.

In its sample, this clone was seen once. This sequence joins TRBV2 and TRBJ1-6; 10 nucleotides agree with TRBD1. Germline V gene data show CDR1 as SNHLY and CDR2 as FYNNEI. This CDR3 is 15 amino acids long. Germline trimming cut 6 bases from V and 9 bases from J; bases unmatched to any gene: 8. DNA for the CDR3: TGTGCCAGCAGCCAGGGACAGGGGACCCGTTCACCCCTCCACTTT. Protein sequence: CASSQGQGTRSPLHF.

The chain links TRBV7-9 to TRBJ2-3; TRBD2 aligns across 9 bases. The CDR3 totals 15 residues. Germline loops: CDR1 SEHNR, CDR2 FQNEAQ (reference sequence). The J segment lost 6 bases and the V segment lost 4 bases, leaving 8 bases of the junction unmatched. CDR3 sequence: CASSSFGTSFDTQYF. The CDR3 bases are TGTGCCAGCAGCTCCTTCGGGACTAGCTTCGATACGCAGTATTTT.

The rearrangement links TRBV18 to TRBJ2-7; 9 positions agree with TRBD1. With 4 bases clipped from V and 3 bases from J, the junction kept 4 bases outside the gene matches. The germline CDR1 and CDR2 sequences are KGHSH and LQKENI. The length of the CDR3 is 14 residues. Written as DNA, the CDR3 is TGTGCCAGCTCACAGGACAGGGGAGGCTACGAGCAGTACTTC. Its translation is CASSQDRGGYEQYF. Complete variable domain (other parts from reference TRBV18 and TRBJ2-7): NAGVMQNPRHLVRRRGQEARLRCSPMKGHSHVYWYRQLPEEGLKFMVYLQKENIIDESGMPKERFSAEFPKEGPSILRIQQVVRGDSAAYFCASSQDRGGYEQYFGPGTRLTVT.

The chain carries TRBV19 and TRBJ1-5; TRBD1 aligns across 9 bases. The CDR3 totals 15 residues. J was trimmed by 0 bases and V by 4 bases; bases with no gene match: 1. The germline V gene has CDR1 LNHDA and CDR2 SQIVND (reference sequence). The DNA of the CDR3 is TGTGCCAGTAGTAGGACAGGGGATAGCAATCAGCCCCAGCATTTT. This codes for CASSRTGDSNQPQHF.

This rearrangement joins TRBV28 to TRBJ2-7, with 7 bases that match TRBD1. The CDR3 consists of 16 residues. Trimming took 6 bases from V and 2 from J; bases not matched to a gene: 13. The germline V gene encodes CDR1 MDHEN and CDR2 SYDVKM. The CDR3 DNA reads TGTGCCAGCAGCCCGGGACAGAGCCTGGGAACCTACGAGCAGTACTTC. The encoded protein is CASSPGQSLGTYEQYF.

Of note for this clone: One end of the junction varies from germline; a read error may be responsible. The chain links TRBV5-4 to TRBJ2-3; 7 bases match TRBD2. The germline V gene has CDR1 SGHNT and CDR2 YYREEE (reference sequence). The CDR3 length is 15 residues. The CDR3 reads CASNLERDRTDTQYF. The CDR3, as DNA: TGTGCCAGCAACTTGGAGCGGGATCGCACAGATACGCAGTATTTT. Drawing the rest from reference TRBV5-4 and TRBJ2-3, the complete variable domain is ETGVTQSPTHLIKTRGQQVTLRCSSQSGHNTVSWYQQALGQGPQFIFQYYREEENGRGNFPPRFSGLQFPNYSSELNVNALELDDSALYLCASNLERDRTDTQYFGPGTRLTVL.

This clone was seen only once. In nucleotides, the CDR3 is TGTGCCAGCAGGGTGGACAGGGCCCTCTCCTACGAGCAGTACTTC. Translated, it gives CASRVDRALSYEQYF. This chain uses TRBV2 with TRBJ2-7; TRBD1 matches at 8 bases. Germline loops: CDR1 SNHLY, CDR2 FYNNEI. The junction had 7 bases not matched to a gene; V was cut back by 6 bases and J by 0 bases. The CDR3 has 15 amino acids.

This chain links TRBV5-1 with TRBJ2-7; 9 nucleotides agree with TRBD2. The CDR3 loop spans 17 amino acids. CDR1 is SGHRS and CDR2 is YFSETQ in the germline V gene. Trimming removed 3 bases from V and 4 bases from J; junction bases left unmatched: 14. In DNA form, the CDR3 reads TGCGCCAGCAGCTGGGGCGGGAGGGCCAGTTTTGTTTACGAGCAGTACTTC. Its translation is CASSWGGRASFVYEQYF. Full variable domain (remainder filled in from reference TRBV5-1 and TRBJ2-7): KAGVTQTPRYLIKTRGQQVTLSCSPISGHRSVSWYQQTPGQGLQFLFEYFSETQRNKGNFPGRFSGRQFSNSRSEMNVSTLELGDSALYLCASSWGGRASFVYEQYFGPGTRLTVT.

This chain connects TRBV11-2 to TRBJ2-2; D is perhaps TRBD2 (6 bases). V lost 6 bases and J 3 bases, leaving 14 bases between the germline ends. Germline-derived CDR1 and CDR2 are SGHAT and FQNNGV. The CDR3 runs to 15 residues. This CDR3 is CASRSLGGYTGELFF. The CDR3 bases are TGTGCCAGCAGGTCATTGGGGGGTTACACCGGGGAGCTGTTTTTT.

V and J are TRBV23-1 and TRBJ2-5; the D gene is possibly TRBD1 (6 bases). TRBV23-1 is known as an ORF, though its function is uncertain. The CDR3 is 15 residues long. V gave up 7 bases and J gave up 2 bases, with 17 bases separating them. The CDR3 protein is CASTQNPTGQETQYF. The CDR3 region has the DNA TGCGCCAGCACCCAAAACCCGACAGGACAAGAGACCCAGTACTTC.

V usage is TRBV5-4 and J usage is TRBJ2-5, with no clear D. V was shortened by 0 bases and J by 4 bases, with 10 bases between the two germline ends. This CDR3 has 14 amino acids. The germline V gene encodes CDR1 SGHNT and CDR2 YYREEE (reference sequence). The CDR3 DNA follows: TGTGCCAGCAGCTTGGGTGGTGGCGGAGAGACCCAGTACTTC. Its protein is CASSLGGGGETQYF. The full variable domain, in which reference TRBV5-4 and TRBJ2-5 provide the parts outside the CDR3, is ETGVTQSPTHLIKTRGQQVTLRCSSQSGHNTVSWYQQALGQGPQFIFQYYREEENGRGNFPPRFSGLQFPNYSSELNVNALELDDSALYLCASSLGGGGETQYFGPGTRLLVL.

J is TRBJ2-7 and V is TRBV5-1; 8 nucleotides align to TRBD1. Looked up from germline, CDR1 is SGHRS and CDR2 is YFSETQ. This CDR3 spans 15 amino acids. V was pared by 0 bases and J by 2 bases, with 4 bases of the junction left unmatched. CDR3 in DNA: TGCGCCAGCAGCTTGGCAGCAGGGGGCACCTACGAGCAGTACTTC. This translates into CASSLAAGGTYEQYF.

The chain carries TRBV28 and TRBJ2-5; TRBD1 matches at 7 bases. The CDR3 covers 16 residues. V lost 5 bases, J lost 1 base, and 10 bases stayed unmatched. CDR1 is MDHEN and CDR2 is SYDVKM in the germline V gene. CDR3 coding DNA: TGTGCCAGCAGTATCCACAGGGGACGCGGCCAAGAGACCCAGTACTTC. This translates into CASSIHRGRGQETQYF.

The rearrangement links TRBV4-1 to TRBJ1-4; 10 bases are shared with TRBD1. The CDR3 loop spans 15 amino acids. V lost 4 bases and J lost 7; bases outside the gene matches: 6. CDR1 MGHRA and CDR2 YSYEKL come from the germline V gene. CDR3: CASSRTGQGREKLFF. As DNA, the CDR3 is TGCGCCAGCAGCCGAACGGGACAGGGGCGTGAAAAACTGTTTTTT.

V usage is TRBV18 and J usage is TRBJ1-2; TRBD1 aligns across 7 bases. J gave up 1 base and V 6 bases, and 11 bases lay outside the gene matches. In germline, CDR1 is KGHSH, CDR2 LQKENI. The CDR3 is made up of 16 amino acids. CDR3 coding DNA: TGTGCCAGCTCTCCAGACACGGGACAGCTTAACTATGGCTACACCTTC. Residues: CASSPDTGQLNYGYTF.

The gene calls are TRBV15 and TRBJ2-2; TRBD2 might be the D (6 bases). This CDR3 region has 15 residues. Germline CDR1 is LNHNV and CDR2 is YYDKDF (reference sequence). V lost 0 bases, J lost 6 bases, and 11 bases lay in between. The CDR3 DNA sequence: TGTGCCACCAGCAGAGATAAGGCGGGGTCCGGGGAGCTGTTTTTT. It yields the protein CATSRDKAGSGELFF.